This T cell receptor beta chain was identified in a study of blood T cell repertoires in COVID-19. About the research overall: COVID-19 samples from acute and convalescent phases originated in the United States, Italy and Spain.

Original processing notes: Reference gene primer amplification gave estimated nucleated cell counts. Clones were read by immunoSEQ multiplex PCR, and TCRdb kept only the in-frame ones, dropping some. That table gives V, J and clone size, and the DNA gave D and trimming. The data contain about 39,000 clones, approximately 87% of them singletons. The V gene end was trimmed by 5 bases and the J gene end by 8 bases; junction bases not matched to a gene: 14. Germline V gene data show CDR1 as LGHNA and CDR2 as YNFKEQ. The CDR3 contains 16 residues. The source is a man aged 50 to 60 with active or convalescent COVID-19. The chain combines TRBV4-2 with TRBJ1-3; 8 bases agree with TRBD1. Sequenced: peripheral blood. CDR3 protein: CASSYGQGRLSDTIYF. As DNA, the CDR3 is TGTGCCAGCAGCTACGGACAGGGAAGACTTTCGGACACCATATATTTT.